The 20 T cell receptor beta chains below all came from one sample that was sequenced in a study of T-cell memory formation after mild COVID-19 (dated by TCRdb to about 2021). Libraries were constructed by 5' RACE. The data were produced on an Illumina NovaSeq 6000. TCRdb reprocessed the public reads (quality trimming at Q25 with fastp, clone calling with MiXCR) and kept in-frame beta chains. Rows are combined by CDR3 protein, so each entry shows the most common genes and DNA. The sample table lists 90,000 to 120,000 distinct CDR3 sequences, approximately 15% of them with a count of one. The top ten hold 39% of the sample. Sequencing input: PBMCs or a T cell subset sorted from them (not recorded which). The receptors come from a young man who had mild COVID-19 (a few samples of this study predate the infection). The sample titles of this study are shuffled in the database, so cell type and time point are left out; the donor was told from shared clones.

V gene TRBV5-1 combines with J gene TRBJ1-1, with a weak D call TRBD1 (6 bases). The length of the CDR3 is 15 residues. Germline V gene lookup returns CDR1 SGHRS and CDR2 YFSETQ. V lost 0 bases to trimming and J lost 4 bases, with 13 bases between them. In DNA, the CDR3 is TGCGCCAGCAGCTTGGGAGGGGGTATGACCACTGAAGCTTTCTTT. The encoded protein is CASSLGGGMTTEAFF. The full variable domain, in which reference TRBV5-1 and TRBJ1-1 provide the parts outside the CDR3, is KAGVTQTPRYLIKTRGQQVTLSCSPISGHRSVSWYQQTPGQGLQFLFEYFSETQRNKGNFPGRFSGRQFSNSRSEMNVSTLELGDSALYLCASSLGGGMTTEAFFGQGTRLTVV.

The chain carries TRBV29-1 and TRBJ2-7; D ambiguous. The CDR3 sequence is 10 residues long. Trimming left V 2 bases short and J 5 bases short, with 4 bases between. The V gene's germline CDR1 is SQVTM and CDR2 ANQGSEA. The CDR3 is CSVELDEQYV. As DNA, the CDR3 is TGCAGCGTTGAACTAGACGAGCAGTACGTC.

As DNA, the CDR3 is TGTGCCAGCAGCTTGGTGGGGTACTATGGCTACACCTTC. As protein: CASSLVGYYGYTF. The genes are TRBV5-6 and TRBJ1-2; D gene uncertain. The germline V gene encodes CDR1 SGHDT and CDR2 YYEEEE. The V and J ends lost 0 bases and 3 bases respectively, with 6 bases between them. The CDR3 contains 13 residues.

V usage is TRBV7-9 and J usage is TRBJ2-1; 7 bases fit TRBD1. Germline CDR1 SEHNR, CDR2 FQNEAQ (reference sequence). The trim removed 4 bases at V and 6 bases at J, leaving 6 bases unmatched. This CDR3 has 14 residues. The CDR3 bases are TGTGCCAGCAGCTCGAGAGGACAGGCCAATGAGCAGTTCTTC. Residues: CASSSRGQANEQFF.

This clonotype appeared many times. The rearrangement links TRBV7-6 to TRBJ2-3; D might be TRBD2 (6 bases). V lost 1 base, J lost 4 bases, and 9 bases lay in between. The CDR3 consists of 14 residues. From germline, CDR1 is SGHVS and CDR2 FNYEAQ. The CDR3 sequence: CASSLVGGPDTQYF. CDR3 nucleotide sequence: TGTGCCAGCAGCTTAGTTGGAGGGCCAGATACGCAGTATTTT.

The chain employs TRBV11-2 and TRBJ2-5, with D possibly TRBD1 on 6 matching bases. The V end was cut by 5 bases, the J end by 4 bases, with 11 bases between. CDR3 length: 13 residues. Germline values: CDR1 SGHAT, CDR2 FQNNGV. The DNA for the CDR3 is TGTGCCAGCAGCGACAGGACCCTAGAGACCCAGTACTTC. Its protein is CASSDRTLETQYF.

This clonotype occurred a few times. The chain employs TRBV27 and TRBJ1-2; unclear D gene. Per the germline V gene, CDR1 is MNHEY and CDR2 is SMNVEV (reference sequence). CDR3 length: 15 amino acids. Trimming cost V 0 bases and J 7 bases, with 15 bases left between them. CDR3 amino acids: CASSLSGGVRVGYTF. The CDR3 DNA sequence: TGTGCCAGCAGTTTATCAGGCGGGGTTAGGGTTGGCTACACCTTC.

The chain recombines TRBV29-1 with TRBJ2-1; D remains ambiguous. Trimming stripped 3 bases from V and 3 bases from J, with 12 bases between. The CDR3 is 14 amino acids. CDR1 and CDR2 (germline): SQVTM, ANQGSEA. The CDR3 loop is CSVEGFGVYNEQFF. In DNA form, the CDR3 reads TGCAGCGTTGAGGGGTTCGGCGTCTACAATGAGCAGTTCTTC.

In nucleotides, the CDR3 is TGTGCCAGCAGTTTTGAACATTCCTACGAGCAGTACTTC. Protein product: CASSFEHSYEQYF. The chain couples TRBV12-3 or TRBV12-4 to TRBJ2-7; D call uncertain. Trimming left V 3 bases short and J 1 base short, with 7 bases between. The CDR3 covers 13 residues.

On this clonotype: At one end the junction does not follow the germline gene, possibly because of a read error. The chain carries TRBV20-1 and TRBJ2-3; 7 nucleotides line up with TRBD1. Germline V gene sequence: CDR1 DFQATT, CDR2 SNEGSKA (reference sequence). This CDR3 region has 13 residues. The CDR3 sequence is CGADRQGAYTQYF. For the CDR3, the DNA is TGCGGTGCAGACAGACAGGGCGCATATACGCAGTATTTT.

This clonotype showed up just a few times. The chain is built from TRBV7-8 and TRBJ2-7; D might be TRBD1 or TRBD2, each matching 5 bases. Trimming left V 2 bases short and J 7 bases short, with 15 bases between. CDR3 length: 14 amino acids. CDR1 is SGHVS and CDR2 is FQNEAQ in the germline V gene. CDR3 nucleotides: TGTGCCAGCAGCTTACCCGGGACCCCAGGGGAGCAGTACGTC. Protein sequence: CASSLPGTPGEQYV.

In this sample, this clonotype turned up a few times. The rearrangement uses TRBV4-1 and TRBJ2-1, with no clear D. This CDR3 comprises 16 residues. Germline lookup yields CDR1 MGHRA and CDR2 YSYEKL. The germline V and J ends were trimmed by 4 bases and 1 base, with 14 bases remaining between them. The CDR3 region is CASSRTHGLSYNEQFF. The CDR3 region has the DNA TGCGCCAGCAGCCGAACCCACGGGTTGTCCTACAATGAGCAGTTCTTC.

This rearrangement joins TRBV7-9 to TRBJ2-1; 7 positions match TRBD2. Per germline, CDR1 SEHNR and CDR2 FQNEAQ (reference sequence). Trimming took 5 bases from V and 5 from J; bases not matched to a gene: 6. The CDR3 extends over 14 amino acids. The DNA of the CDR3 is TGTGCCAGCAGCCCATGGACTAGTGACAATGAGCAGTTCTTC. It codes for CASSPWTSDNEQFF.

The chain links TRBV12-3 or TRBV12-4 to TRBJ2-7; D gene ambiguous. The germline V and J ends were trimmed by 3 bases and 0 bases, with 6 bases remaining between them. The CDR3 spans 13 residues. The CDR3 spells CASSFQDSYEQYF. For the CDR3, the DNA is TGTGCCAGCAGTTTTCAGGACTCCTACGAGCAGTACTTC.

This chain joins TRBV28 and TRBJ1-2; no firm D call. The germline V and J ends were trimmed by 6 bases and 4 bases, with 9 bases remaining between them. Per germline, CDR1 MDHEN and CDR2 SYDVKM. This CDR3 contains 12 residues. CDR3 amino acids: CASRDYGYGYTF. The CDR3 DNA reads as TGTGCCAGCAGGGACTACGGCTATGGCTACACCTTC.

This clonotype came up a few times. The V and J genes are TRBV2 and TRBJ2-1; maybe TRBD2 (7 bases). This CDR3 contains 14 residues. Germline V CDR1 and CDR2: SNHLY, FYNNEI. V was shortened by 7 bases and J by 9 bases, with 19 bases between the two germline ends. CDR3: CASTPWGGRGEQFF. The CDR3, as DNA: TGTGCCAGCACCCCTTGGGGGGGCCGGGGTGAGCAGTTCTTC.

This clonotype was detected only a few times. The V and J genes are TRBV9 and TRBJ1-1; possible D gene TRBD1, 6 bases. Germline CDR1 SGDLS, CDR2 YYNGEE. With 2 bases removed from V and 5 bases from J, the gap between germline ends came to 16 bases. The CDR3 consists of 15 residues. CDR3 DNA: TGTGCCAGCAGCGTGGACAGTTCCGAAGGTACTGAAGCTTTCTTT. Encoded protein: CASSVDSSEGTEAFF.

The chain is built from TRBV7-9 and TRBJ1-1; perhaps TRBD1 as D (5 bases). The V and J ends lost 3 bases and 8 bases respectively, with 10 bases between them. Germline V gene data show CDR1 as SEHNR and CDR2 as FQNEAQ (reference sequence). The CDR3 covers 12 residues. The DNA for the CDR3 is TGTGCCAGCAGCTTGGGGGATTACGAAGCTTTCTTT. Encoded protein: CASSLGDYEAFF.

V is TRBV4-3 and J is TRBJ2-2, with no clear D. V was shortened by 0 bases and J by 6 bases, with 5 bases between the two germline ends. The CDR3 spans 13 residues. Germline V gives CDR1 LGHNA, CDR2 YSLEER. CDR3 in amino acids: CASSQDDAGELFF. CDR3 bases: TGCGCCAGCAGCCAAGATGATGCCGGGGAGCTGTTTTTT.

The V gene is TRBV12-3 or TRBV12-4, the J gene TRBJ2-1; 7 nucleotides align to TRBD2. The V gene end was trimmed by 4 bases and the J gene end by 9 bases; junction bases not matched to a gene: 3. CDR3 length: 12 residues. The CDR3 sequence is CASSSQRGEQFF. CDR3 sequence (DNA): TGTGCCAGCAGTTCTCAGCGGGGTGAGCAGTTCTTC.